One and the same sample provided the 30 T cell receptor beta chains below, sequenced in a study of Graves' ophthalmopathy and Graves' hyperthyroidism. TCR beta CDR3 regions were amplified from RNA transcripts. Amplification began with first-round RT-PCR using HTBI primers, then second-round multiplex PCR was performed. TCRdb reprocessed the multiplex PCR reads with MiXCR, giving one entry per CDR3 protein. The sample contains hundreds of thousands of distinct CDR3 sequences, approximately 15% of which appear only once. Sequences were obtained from blood. All receptors come from a woman aged 25 to 45 with Graves' ophthalmopathy.

This clonotype showed up many times. The rearrangement uses TRBV5-5 and TRBJ2-7, with D perhaps matching TRBD1 or TRBD2 (5 bases each). V was shortened by 3 bases and J by 5 bases, with 12 bases between the two germline ends. Germline lookup yields CDR1 SGHKS and CDR2 YYEKEE (reference sequence). CDR3 length: 13 amino acids. In DNA, the CDR3 is TGTGCCAGCAGCTCCGGGACCAAGGACGAGCAGTACTTC. Amino acid sequence: CASSSGTKDEQYF. Combining the CDR3 with reference TRBV5-5 and TRBJ2-7 gives the whole variable domain DAGVTQSPTHLIKTRGQQVTLRCSPISGHKSVSWYQQVLGQGPQFIFQYYEKEERGRGNFPDRFSARQFPNYSSELNVNALLLGDSALYLCASSSGTKDEQYFGPGTRLTVT.

This clonotype has at least ten counts. The rearrangement links TRBV28 to TRBJ2-7; 9 bases fit TRBD2. The germline CDR1 and CDR2 sequences are MDHEN and SYDVKM. The junction had 7 bases not matched to a gene; V was cut back by 7 bases and J by 9 bases. This CDR3 comprises 12 residues. This chain's CDR3 is CASTTGLARQYF. The CDR3 nucleotides read TGTGCCAGCACCACGGGACTAGCACGGCAGTACTTC.

This clonotype showed up just a few times. The J gene is TRBJ2-7, the V gene TRBV6-5, with TRBD2 matching 9 bases. There are 16 residues in the CDR3. Germline assignment: CDR1 MNHEY and CDR2 SVGAGI. V dropped 2 bases and J dropped 1; count of bases not matched to a gene: 6. The CDR3 loop reads CASSYRSSGVSYEQYF. The CDR3 nucleotides read TGTGCCAGCAGTTACCGGTCTAGCGGGGTTTCCTACGAGCAGTACTTC.

This clonotype was seen at least ten times. The chain joins TRBV12-5 to TRBJ1-2; D remains unclear. Trimming took 6 bases from V and 2 from J, leaving 19 bases between them. The V gene's germline CDR1 is LGHNT and CDR2 FRNRAP. CDR3 length: 16 amino acids. The CDR3 is CASGGGNSTQNYGYTF. In DNA form, the CDR3 reads TGTGCTAGTGGGGGCGGGAACAGTACACAAAACTATGGCTACACCTTC.

This clonotype was seen many times. The J gene is TRBJ2-7, the V gene TRBV5-1; 7 positions match TRBD1. This CDR3 region has 15 residues. Germline V gene sequence: CDR1 SGHRS, CDR2 YFSETQ. Trimming at V came to 4 bases and at J to 2 bases, leaving 9 bases not matched to a gene. In nucleotides, the CDR3 is TGCGCCAGCAGCCTCGCGGACAGGATTACCTACGAGCAGTACTTC. Protein: CASSLADRITYEQYF.

This clonotype has ten or more counts. This chain joins TRBV7-2 and TRBJ2-7, with TRBD2 identical over 9 bases. The CDR3 length is 15 residues. The germline CDR1 and CDR2 sequences are SGHTA and FQGNSA. Trimming at V came to 2 bases and at J to 5 bases, leaving 7 bases not matched to a gene. The CDR3 DNA follows: TGTGCCAGCAGCTTACAAGCGGGGGGCAGACACGAGCAGTACTTC. This codes for CASSLQAGGRHEQYF.

This clonotype is a singleton in its sample. This chain links TRBV4-1 with TRBJ1-1; D is unresolved. Trimming shortened V by 4 bases and J by 2 bases, and 11 bases separated the two germline ends. This CDR3 has 14 residues. CDR1 is MGHRA, CDR2 YSYEKL, per germline. The DNA of the CDR3 is TGCGCCAGCAGCCCGGATGAGGGAAACACTGAAGCTTTCTTT. Its protein is CASSPDEGNTEAFF.

The chain combines TRBV6-2 or TRBV6-3 with TRBJ2-7, with TRBD1 matching over 8 bases. Per germline, CDR1 MNHEY and CDR2 SVGEGT. V dropped 7 bases and J dropped 5; count of bases not matched to a gene: 19. The CDR3 sequence is 17 residues long. The CDR3 here is CASIHDPWTGIEDEQYF. CDR3 nucleotide sequence: TGTGCCAGCATCCATGACCCCTGGACAGGGATTGAAGACGAGCAGTACTTC.

V and J are TRBV6-1 and TRBJ2-2; a weak D match, TRBD1 (5 bases). The germline CDR1 and CDR2 sequences are MNHNS and SASEGT. The CDR3 is 14 residues long. V was trimmed by 6 bases and J by 1 base, leaving 9 bases between them. The CDR3 DNA reads TGTGCCAGCAGCGGACAAATGAACACCGGGGAGCTGTTTTTT. Translating gives CASSGQMNTGELFF.

This clonotype was detected a few times. The chain has TRBV28 and TRBJ1-5; no definite D call. This CDR3 has 13 residues. Germline CDR1 reads MDHEN; CDR2 reads SYDVKM. V gave up 3 bases and J gave up 4 bases, with 7 bases separating them. The CDR3 DNA follows: TGTGCCAGCAGTTTCAATTTGAATCAGCCCCAGCATTTT. Translation: CASSFNLNQPQHF.

This clonotype was counted many times. This chain connects TRBV27 to TRBJ1-2; D perhaps matches TRBD1 (5 bases). Trimming stripped 0 bases from V and 6 bases from J, with 14 bases between. The germline V gene has CDR1 MNHEY and CDR2 SMNVEV (reference sequence). CDR3 length equals 15 residues. CDR3 sequence: CASSLSSGGGDGYTF. In DNA, the CDR3 is TGTGCCAGCAGTTTATCATCCGGTGGAGGGGATGGCTACACCTTC.

At least ten counts were recorded for this clonotype. This chain connects TRBV28 to TRBJ1-2; D is undetermined. This CDR3 comprises 14 residues. The V gene lost 2 bases and the J gene lost 2 bases, with 9 bases spanning the gap. Germline V gene sequence: CDR1 MDHEN, CDR2 SYDVKM. The CDR3 DNA reads as TGTGCCAGCAGTTTACATGACGGAAACTATGGCTACACCTTC. Translation gives CASSLHDGNYGYTF.

The CDR3 loop is CASTNRDNSPLHF. CDR3 nucleotides: TGTGCCAGCACTAACAGAGATAATTCACCCCTCCACTTT. The chain uses TRBV28 and TRBJ1-6, with D uncertain. From germline, CDR1 is MDHEN and CDR2 SYDVKM. Trimming removed 7 bases at V and 5 bases at J, with 9 bases between. The CDR3 spans 13 residues.

This clonotype was picked up many times. The chain joins TRBV3-1 to TRBJ2-5, with 10 bases lining up with TRBD2. Germline V gene data show CDR1 as LGHDT and CDR2 as YNNKEL (reference sequence). J lost 4 bases, V lost 5 bases, and 10 bases had no gene match. CDR3 size: 16 residues. The CDR3 protein is CASSWAGASGGETQYF. In DNA, the CDR3 is TGTGCCAGCAGCTGGGCCGGGGCTAGCGGGGGAGAGACCCAGTACTTC.

This clonotype has ten or more counts. The CDR3 nucleotides read TGCGCCAGCAGCTTAAGGTTAGCTAACTATGGCTACACCTTC. Translation: CASSLRLANYGYTF. The rearrangement links TRBV5-1 to TRBJ1-2; D not certain. The CDR3 consists of 14 residues. Trimming left V 2 bases short and J 0 bases short, with 8 bases between. Germline V gene data show CDR1 as SGHRS and CDR2 as YFSETQ.

Only a few counts were recorded for this clonotype. The chain uses TRBV12-3 or TRBV12-4 and TRBJ1-2; tentative D call: TRBD1 (5 bases). CDR3 size: 14 residues. The V end lost 6 bases, the J end lost 4 bases, and 15 bases lay between the germline ends. The CDR3 region is CASSFRTGGYGYTF. The CDR3 DNA reads TGTGCCAGCAGCTTCAGGACGGGGGGCTATGGCTACACCTTC.

This clonotype was seen repeatedly, ten times or more. The J gene is TRBJ2-7, the V gene TRBV6-4, with D perhaps being TRBD1 or TRBD2 (5 bases each). CDR3 length equals 15 residues. Germline V gene sequence: CDR1 MRHNA, CDR2 SNTAGT. CDR3 bases: TGTGCTACGCAGTGGGGCGGGCACAGCGGCTACGAGCAGTACTTC. As protein: CATQWGGHSGYEQYF.

A single count supports this clonotype. The rearrangement joins TRBV6-2 or TRBV6-3 to TRBJ1-1; unclear D gene. From germline, CDR1 is MNHEY and CDR2 SVGEGT. Trimming left V 3 bases short and J 0 bases short, with 8 bases between. The CDR3 totals 14 residues. The CDR3 spells CASSYQTMNTEAFF. As DNA, the CDR3 is TGTGCCAGCAGTTATCAGACAATGAACACTGAAGCTTTCTTT.

The chain links TRBV9 to TRBJ2-7; 7 nucleotides line up with TRBD2. The junction had 11 bases not matched to a gene; V was cut back by 0 bases and J by 5 bases. The germline V gene has CDR1 SGDLS and CDR2 YYNGEE. The CDR3 totals 16 residues. CDR3 coding DNA: TGTGCCAGCAGCGTAGTTTATGGGGGGGGTCCGGACGAGCAGTACGTC. Translation: CASSVVYGGGPDEQYV.

This clonotype was observed many times. One junction end does not reproduce the germline sequence, and a read error may be involved. V usage is TRBV28 and J usage is TRBJ2-2; D is perhaps TRBD1 (5 bases). The V gene's germline CDR1 is MDHEN and CDR2 SYDVKM. The CDR3 contains 15 residues. The CDR3 DNA reads as TGTGCCAACAGTTTTGGGGCGTCGAACACCGGGGAGCTGTTTTTT. Its protein product is CANSFGASNTGELFF.

This clonotype came up many times. The rearrangement uses TRBV3-1 and TRBJ2-5; D call uncertain. Per the germline V gene, CDR1 is LGHDT and CDR2 is YNNKEL (reference sequence). The length of the CDR3 is 15 residues. Deletions cut 0 bases from V and 1 base from J, with 9 bases between. CDR3 DNA sequence: TGTGCCAGCAGCCAAGATTACACGCTCCAAGAGACCCAGTACTTC. It is translated as CASSQDYTLQETQYF.

This clonotype came up many times. V and J are TRBV28 and TRBJ2-7; 11 bases fit TRBD1. Germline-derived CDR1 and CDR2 are MDHEN and SYDVKM. The CDR3 contains 14 residues. J lost 7 bases, V lost 6 bases, and 8 bases had no gene match. CDR3 DNA sequence: TGTGCCAGCAGGGACAGGGGGCCTCTCGGGGAGCAGTACTTC. Encoded protein: CASRDRGPLGEQYF. Full variable domain (rest looked up from reference TRBV28 and TRBJ2-7): DVKVTQSSRYLVKRTGEKVFLECVQDMDHENMFWYRQDPGLGLRLIYFSYDVKMKEKGDIPEGYSVSREKKERFSLILESASTNQTSMYLCASRDRGPLGEQYFGPGTRLTVT.

Ten or more counts support this clonotype. The rearrangement joins TRBV28 to TRBJ1-2; no clear D gene. V lost 6 bases, J lost 5 bases, and 16 bases lay in between. The CDR3 length is 14 residues. Germline V gives CDR1 MDHEN, CDR2 SYDVKM. CDR3 loop: CASRTVALGYGYTF. Written as DNA, the CDR3 is TGTGCCAGCAGAACGGTCGCCCTCGGGTATGGCTACACCTTC.

Many counts were recorded for this clonotype. This chain links TRBV30 with TRBJ1-1, with no clear D. Germline CDR1 reads GTSNPN; CDR2 reads SVGIG (reference sequence). The CDR3 runs 15 residues. Trimming left V 1 base short and J 0 bases short, with 12 bases between. CDR3 amino acids: CAWSEGLHMNTEAFF. For the CDR3, the DNA is TGTGCCTGGAGTGAAGGGCTCCACATGAACACTGAAGCTTTCTTT.

This clonotype was seen ten or more times. The CDR3 DNA sequence: TGTGCCAGCAGGCGAGGCGGGAGCTTTAACTCGGTCTACGAGCAGTACTTC. It specifies CASRRGGSFNSVYEQYF. The J gene is TRBJ2-7, the V gene TRBV11-2, with 7 nucleotides matching TRBD2. Per germline, CDR1 SGHAT and CDR2 FQNNGV. There are 17 residues in the CDR3. Trimming at V came to 6 bases and at J to 3 bases, leaving 17 bases not matched to a gene.

The chain combines TRBV2 with TRBJ2-5; D is possibly TRBD1 (5 bases). Between the trimmed V and J ends, which lost 5 bases and 3 bases, there was a span of 16 bases. Germline assignment: CDR1 SNHLY and CDR2 FYNNEI. The CDR3 sequence is 15 residues long. The CDR3 sequence: CASSRRASTEETQYF. CDR3 sequence (DNA): TGTGCCAGCAGTCGCAGGGCAAGCACCGAAGAGACCCAGTACTTC.

The J gene is TRBJ1-2, the V gene TRBV6-5, with 8 nucleotides matching TRBD1. The CDR3 has 13 amino acids. Unmatched junction bases numbered 5, after V lost 4 bases and J lost 7 bases. The germline gives CDR1 MNHEY, CDR2 SVGAGI. The CDR3 here is CASSSADRVGYTF. Written as DNA, the CDR3 is TGTGCCAGCAGTTCGGCGGACAGGGTTGGCTACACCTTC.

This clonotype was detected many times. The chain combines TRBV6-5 with TRBJ1-2, with TRBD1 as a possible D gene (5 bases). Trimming removed 4 bases from V and 8 bases from J, with 20 bases in between. The CDR3 is 15 residues long. In germline, CDR1 is MNHEY, CDR2 SVGAGI. CDR3 loop: CASSSIGAAREGYTF. The CDR3 DNA follows: TGTGCCAGCAGTTCCATCGGGGCAGCCCGGGAGGGCTACACCTTC.

This clonotype came up many times. The chain combines TRBV7-8 with TRBJ2-7, with 10 positions matching TRBD2. Unmatched junction bases numbered 6, after V lost 5 bases and J lost 2 bases. The CDR3 totals 15 residues. Germline V gene lookup returns CDR1 SGHVS and CDR2 FQNEAQ. DNA for the CDR3: TGTGCCAGCAGCCCCAGACTAGCGGGCGCCTACGAGCAGTACTTC. Translated: CASSPRLAGAYEQYF.

The sample holds many counts of this clonotype. This chain links TRBV6-5 with TRBJ1-2, with no clear D. Between the trimmed V and J ends, which lost 0 bases and 7 bases, there was a span of 18 bases. Germline CDR1 is MNHEY and CDR2 is SVGAGI. The CDR3 has 16 residues. CDR3 protein: CASSYSPGRMTGGYTF. The CDR3 DNA follows: TGTGCCAGCAGTTACTCGCCCGGACGGATGACTGGTGGCTACACCTTC.